This entry concerns a single T cell receptor (beta chain). This entry is derived from a study of blood T cell repertoires in COVID-19. Study context: The United States, Italy and Spain supplied acute and convalescent COVID-19 samples. Nucleic acid was either cDNA or gDNA, and it came from T cells, B-cell-depleted T cells, or PBMCs.

In the original workflow: Reference gene primer amplification yielded estimated nucleated cell counts. TCRdb's copy holds only in-frame clones and misses some; the assay was immunoSEQ multiplex PCR. The D gene and trimming were derived from the DNA, and the V and J assignments and clone size from that table. The table lists 56,000 or so clones, roughly 80% of them singletons. V was clipped by 4 bases and J by 3 bases, with 13 bases between them. Germline CDR1 and CDR2: SGHRS and YFSETQ. The CDR3 covers 15 residues. Input material: peripheral blood. The clonotype was recovered from a man in his fifties or sixties with acute or convalescent COVID-19. The rearrangement links TRBV5-1 to TRBJ1-4; D might be TRBD1 (5 bases). CDR3 in DNA: TGCGCCAGCAGCGGGGGGGACGCGGCTAATGAAAAACTGTTTTTT. Translation: CASSGGDAANEKLFF.